A single sample is the source of the 6 T cell receptor beta chains below, sequenced in a study of blood T cell repertoires in COVID-19. The data were produced by immunoSEQ multiplex PCR, yet TCRdb's version contains in-frame clones alone and is incomplete. The data show some 100,000 clones, with approximately 93% seen just once and roughly 0.88% held by the top ten. Sample: peripheral blood. These receptors were collected from a man in his 60s with acute or convalescent COVID-19.

V gene TRBV7-9 combines with J gene TRBJ1-1, with D perhaps TRBD1 (6 bases). The CDR3 is 16 residues long. V gave up 5 bases and J gave up 3 bases, with 19 bases separating them. CDR1 and CDR2 (germline): SEHNR, FQNEAQ (reference sequence). CDR3 bases: TGTGCCAGCAGCCCTTCGGGGGGGCCGGGGGACACTGAAGCTTTCTTT. This translates into CASSPSGGPGDTEAFF.

This rearrangement joins TRBV11-3 to TRBJ2-3, with 9 bases that match TRBD1. CDR3 length: 16 amino acids. V dropped 5 bases and J dropped 6; count of bases not matched to a gene: 12. CDR1 and CDR2 from the germline V gene are SGHNT and YENEEA. The CDR3 protein is CASSLTTGGDGDTQYF. CDR3 sequence (DNA): TGTGCCAGCAGCCTGACGACAGGGGGTGACGGTGATACGCAGTATTTT.

The chain carries TRBV11-3 and TRBJ2-1, with 7 nucleotides matching TRBD1. With 2 bases clipped from V and 0 bases from J, the junction kept 4 bases outside the gene matches. CDR3 length: 16 amino acids. CDR1 is SGHNT, CDR2 YENEEA, per germline. CDR3 nucleotides: TGTGCCAGCAGCTTAAGTTGGACAGGCTCCTACAATGAGCAGTTCTTC. Its protein is CASSLSWTGSYNEQFF.

The CDR3 nucleotides are TGCGCCAGCACCGGGGGGGCGAATTACGAGCAGTACTTC. Translating gives CASTGGANYEQYF. The chain joins TRBV5-1 to TRBJ2-7; 8 positions match TRBD2. J was trimmed by 4 bases and V by 6 bases; bases with no gene match: 6. The CDR3 length is 13 residues. The germline V gene encodes CDR1 SGHRS and CDR2 YFSETQ. Supplemented by reference TRBV5-1 and TRBJ2-7, the full variable domain reads KAGVTQTPRYLIKTRGQQVTLSCSPISGHRSVSWYQQTPGQGLQFLFEYFSETQRNKGNFPGRFSGRQFSNSRSEMNVSTLELGDSALYLCASTGGANYEQYFGPGTRLTVT.

J is TRBJ1-2 and V is TRBV15; TRBD1 agrees at 12 bases. V shed 1 base, J shed 6 bases, and the junction held 6 bases outside the gene matches. There are 16 residues in the CDR3. Germline V gene sequence: CDR1 LNHNV, CDR2 YYDKDF (reference sequence). The CDR3 loop is CATSRGEWDRGHGYTF. The CDR3 DNA follows: TGTGCCACCAGCAGAGGAGAGTGGGACAGGGGGCATGGCTACACCTTC.

This clone was counted once. The chain couples TRBV7-3 to TRBJ2-1; no clear D gene. V lost 4 bases and J 7 bases, leaving 17 bases between the germline ends. This CDR3 has 15 residues. Germline V gene sequence: CDR1 SGHTA, CDR2 FQGTGA. The CDR3 DNA reads TGTGCCAGCAGCTCCGATAGATCCCACGGGAATGAGCAGTTCTTC. As protein: CASSSDRSHGNEQFF.